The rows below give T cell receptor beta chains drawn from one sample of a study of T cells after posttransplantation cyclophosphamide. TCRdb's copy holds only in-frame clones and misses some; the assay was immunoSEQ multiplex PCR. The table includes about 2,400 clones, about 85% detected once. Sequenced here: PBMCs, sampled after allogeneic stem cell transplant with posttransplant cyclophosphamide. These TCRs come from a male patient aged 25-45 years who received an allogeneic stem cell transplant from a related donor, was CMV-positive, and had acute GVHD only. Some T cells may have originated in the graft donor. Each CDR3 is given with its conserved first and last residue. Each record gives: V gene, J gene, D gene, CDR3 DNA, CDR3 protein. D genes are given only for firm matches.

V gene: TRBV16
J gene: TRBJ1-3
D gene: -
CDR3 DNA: TGTGCCAGCAGCCAAGCAACAGCCGGAAGCACCATATATTTT
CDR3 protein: CASSQATAGSTIYF

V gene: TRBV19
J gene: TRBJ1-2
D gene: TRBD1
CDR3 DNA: TGTGCCAGTAGTAGTACCGGGACAGGGTACGGCTACACCTTC
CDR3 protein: CASSSTGTGYGYTF

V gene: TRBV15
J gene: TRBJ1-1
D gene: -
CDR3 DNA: TGTGCCACCGGGGAGGTGAACACTGAAGCTTTCTTT
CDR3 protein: CATGEVNTEAFF

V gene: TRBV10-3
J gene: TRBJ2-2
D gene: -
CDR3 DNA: TGTGCCATCAGTGAGGCGTTCACCGGGGAGCTGTTTTTT
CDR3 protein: CAISEAFTGELFF

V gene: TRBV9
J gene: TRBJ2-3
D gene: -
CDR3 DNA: TGTGCCAGCAGCGCCGACTCAGATACGCAGTATTTT
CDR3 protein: CASSADSDTQYF

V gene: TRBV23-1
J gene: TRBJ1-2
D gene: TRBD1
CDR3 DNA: TGCGCCAGCAGTCGAGGACAGGGCCGGGGGGAAAACTATGGCTACACCTTC
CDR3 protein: CASSRGQGRGENYGYTF

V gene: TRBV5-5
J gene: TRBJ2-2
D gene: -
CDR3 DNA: TGTGCCAGCAGCTTGGCTAACACCGGGGAGCTGTTTTTT
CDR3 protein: CASSLANTGELFF

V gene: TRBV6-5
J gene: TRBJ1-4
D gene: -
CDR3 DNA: TGTGCCAGCAGTTACTTGGGGGGGATTGAAAAACTGTTTTTT
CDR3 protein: CASSYLGGIEKLFF

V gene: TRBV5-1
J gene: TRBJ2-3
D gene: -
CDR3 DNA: TGCGCCAGCAGCTTCCTAGGTTTCACAGATACGCAGTATTTT
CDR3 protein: CASSFLGFTDTQYF

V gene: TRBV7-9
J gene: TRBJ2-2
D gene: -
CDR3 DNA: TGTGCCAGCAGCCCCTCGGGACAGAACACCGGGGAGCTGTTTTTT
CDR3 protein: CASSPSGQNTGELFF

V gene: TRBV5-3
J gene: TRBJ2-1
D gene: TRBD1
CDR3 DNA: TGTGCCAGAATCAAGGTTAACAGGGGGGACTCCTACAATGAGCAGTTCTTC
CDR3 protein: CARIKVNRGDSYNEQFF

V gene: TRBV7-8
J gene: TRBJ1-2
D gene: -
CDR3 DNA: TGTGCCAGCAGCTCGGGCCGGGAACTTAAACATGGCTACACCTTC
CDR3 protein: CASSSGRELKHGYTF

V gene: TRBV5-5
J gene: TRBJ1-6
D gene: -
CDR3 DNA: TGTGCCAGCAGCTTCACAGGGTCCCAAGGGTCACCCCTCCACTTT
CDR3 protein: CASSFTGSQGSPLHF

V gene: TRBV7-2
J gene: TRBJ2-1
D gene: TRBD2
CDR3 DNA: TGTGCCAGCAGCTTTCAAGCGGGGGGGCACAATGAGCAGTTCTTC
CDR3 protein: CASSFQAGGHNEQFF